The clone carrying this T cell receptor beta chain has a handful of counts. CDR3 length: 12 residues. The V gene's germline CDR1 is ENHRY and CDR2 SYGVKD. Trimming removed 10 bases from V and 5 bases from J, with 13 bases in between. The sample originates from a study of blood T cell repertoires in COVID-19. Per the original methods: By means of reference gene primer amplification, nucleated cell counts were estimated. Sequencing was performed with immunoSEQ multiplex PCR; in TCRdb, only in-frame clones are kept and a portion is missing. V, J and clone size are taken as reported in that table, and D and trimming were inferred from the DNA itself. The data contain over 140,000 clones, about three quarters of them singletons.

V is TRBV10-3 and J is TRBJ2-3, with a possible D match to TRBD2 (5 bases). Sequenced sample: peripheral blood. The receptor was isolated from a woman at least 80 years old with active or convalescent COVID-19. The CDR3 sequence: CATSTAVDTQYF. CDR3 nucleotides: TGTGCCACCTCCACAGCGGTAGATACGCAGTATTTT.